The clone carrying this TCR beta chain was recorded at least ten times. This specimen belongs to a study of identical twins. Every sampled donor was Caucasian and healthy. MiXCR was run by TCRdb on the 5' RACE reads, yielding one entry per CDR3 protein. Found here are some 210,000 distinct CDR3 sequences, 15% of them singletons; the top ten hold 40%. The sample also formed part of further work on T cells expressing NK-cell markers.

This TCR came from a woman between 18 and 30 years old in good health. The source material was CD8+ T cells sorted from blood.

CDR3 amino acids: CASSSSGTSTDTQYF. DNA of the CDR3: TGTGCCAGCAGTTCTAGCGGGACTAGCACAGATACGCAGTATTTT. This rearrangement joins TRBV6-5 to TRBJ2-3, with 9 bases fitting TRBD2. V lost 4 bases, J lost 0 bases, and 2 bases stayed unmatched. The germline V gene has CDR1 MNHEY and CDR2 SVGAGI. The CDR3 runs 15 residues.